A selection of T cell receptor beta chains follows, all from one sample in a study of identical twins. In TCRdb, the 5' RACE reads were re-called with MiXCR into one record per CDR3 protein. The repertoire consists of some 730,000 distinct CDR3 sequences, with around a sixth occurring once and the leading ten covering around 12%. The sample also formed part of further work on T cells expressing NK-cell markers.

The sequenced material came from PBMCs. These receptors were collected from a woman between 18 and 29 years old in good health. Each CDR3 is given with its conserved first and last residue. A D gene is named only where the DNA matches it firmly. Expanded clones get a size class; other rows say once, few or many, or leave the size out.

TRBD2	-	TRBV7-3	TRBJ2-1	TGTGCCAGCAGCCCACTGGGACTAGCTTTCTCCAATGAGCAGTTCTTC	CASSPLGLAFSNEQFF
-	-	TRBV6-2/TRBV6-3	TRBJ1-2	TGTGCCAGCAGGTGGGGAAACTATGGCTACACCTTC	CASRWGNYGYTF
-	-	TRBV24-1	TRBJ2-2	TGTGCCACCAGTGATTCGGGGGCAGGGGACACCGGGGAGCTGTTTTTT	CATSDSGAGDTGELFF
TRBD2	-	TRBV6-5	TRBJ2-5	TGTGCCAGCAGTTACACGCTAGCGGGAGGTCTGGAGACCCAGTACTTC	CASSYTLAGGLETQYF
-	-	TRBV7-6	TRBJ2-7	TGTGCCAGCAGCTTATCCCACCCCTACGAGCAGTACTTC	CASSLSHPYEQYF
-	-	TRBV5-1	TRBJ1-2	TGCGCCAGCAGCTTGTCGGCAGGGATCGTAGAAGGTGGCTACACCTTC	CASSLSAGIVEGGYTF
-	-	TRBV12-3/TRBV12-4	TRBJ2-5	TGTGCCAGCAGTTTCTTCCAGGGGCGAGAGACCCAGTACTTC	CASSFFQGRETQYF
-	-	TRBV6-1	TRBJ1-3	TGTGCCAGCAGGGAGGACTATGGGAGAAACACCATATATTTT	CASREDYGRNTIYF
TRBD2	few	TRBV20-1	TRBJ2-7	TGCAGTGCTAGAGATACGCTAGCGGGATACTCCTACGAGCAGTACTTC	CSARDTLAGYSYEQYF
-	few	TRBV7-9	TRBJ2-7	TGTGCCAGCAGCTTAGTGGGGTTAGGCGAGCAGTACTTC	CASSLVGLGEQYF
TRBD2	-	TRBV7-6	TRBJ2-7	TGTGCCAGCAGCTCCTCCGGGACTAGTGAGTACGAGCAGTACTTC	CASSSSGTSEYEQYF
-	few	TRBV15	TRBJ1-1	TGTGCCACCAGCAGAGGTGCGAACACTGAAGCTTTCTTT	CATSRGANTEAFF
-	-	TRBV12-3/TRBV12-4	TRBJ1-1	TGTGCCAGCAGTTTATCGGTGGTAGCTTTCTTT	CASSLSVVAFF
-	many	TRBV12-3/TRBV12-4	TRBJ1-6	TGTGCCAGCACCCGTAGGTCCTATAATTCACCCCTCCACTTT	CASTRRSYNSPLHF
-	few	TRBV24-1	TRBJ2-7	TGTGCCACCAGTGATTTGAACTCAGGGAACGAGCAGTACTTC	CATSDLNSGNEQYF
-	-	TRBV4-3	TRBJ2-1	TGCGCCAGCAGCCAAGATCCTCTCGGGACCTCCAATGAGCAGTTCTTC	CASSQDPLGTSNEQFF
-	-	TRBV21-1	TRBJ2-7	TGTGCCAGCAGCAAATTAACCCGACAGGGGGCACACGAGCAGTACTTC	CASSKLTRQGAHEQYF
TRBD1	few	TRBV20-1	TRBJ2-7	TGCAGTGCTCCTCCCCCGACAGGGGGGTACGAGCAGTACTTC	CSAPPPTGGYEQYF
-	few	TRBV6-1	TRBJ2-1	TGTGCCAGCCCCGCCGCAGGCTGGGGCTCCTACAATGAGCAGTTCTTC	CASPAAGWGSYNEQFF
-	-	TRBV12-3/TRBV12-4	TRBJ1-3	TGTGCCAGCACCCCGACCTCTGGAAACACCATATATTTT	CASTPTSGNTIYF
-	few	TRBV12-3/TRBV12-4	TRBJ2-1	TGTGCCAGTGGGTGGCGGATTGTGGCCCATGAGCAGTTCTTC	CASGWRIVAHEQFF
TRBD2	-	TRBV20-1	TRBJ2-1	TGCAGTGCGTTTAGCGGGAGGGCCTTCCACAATGAGCAGTTCTTC	CSAFSGRAFHNEQFF
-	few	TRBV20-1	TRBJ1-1	TGCAGGGCCGGGCCTTCGAACACTGAAGCTTTCTTT	CRAGPSNTEAFF
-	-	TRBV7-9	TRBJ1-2	TGTGCCAGCAGCTCCCCCCCCCAGGGATCCTATGGCTACACCTTC	CASSSPPQGSYGYTF
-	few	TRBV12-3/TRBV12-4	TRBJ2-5	TGTGCCAGCAGTTTGAACAGGCAAGAGCCCCAGTACTTC	CASSLNRQEPQYF
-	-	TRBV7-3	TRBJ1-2	TGTGCCAGCAGCCTGTCGTTTTTGTACACCTTC	CASSLSFLYTF
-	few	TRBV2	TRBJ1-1	TGTGCCAGCAACCTCGTTGTGGGGGCTTTCTTT	CASNLVVGAFF
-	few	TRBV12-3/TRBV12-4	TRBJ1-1	TGTGCCAGCAGCCCCCACGGGGGCATGAACACTGAAGCTTTCTTT	CASSPHGGMNTEAFF
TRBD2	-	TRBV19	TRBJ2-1	TGTGCCAGTAGTATAGCCCCGGGACTAGCCGGGAAGCAGTTCTTC	CASSIAPGLAGKQFF
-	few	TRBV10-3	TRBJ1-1	TGTGCCATCAGTGCAGGGCTTGGCACTGAAGCTTTCTTT	CAISAGLGTEAFF
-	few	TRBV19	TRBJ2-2	TGTGCCAGTAGTATAGGTCCCAGGGCGAACACCGGGGAGCTGTTTTTT	CASSIGPRANTGELFF
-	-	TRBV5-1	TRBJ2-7	TGCGCCAGCAGGCGGATTGACGGGTCGGTCTACGAGCAGTACTTC	CASRRIDGSVYEQYF
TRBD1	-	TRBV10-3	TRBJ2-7	TGTGCCATCAGACCGGGACAGGCATTTTACGAGCAGTACTTC	CAIRPGQAFYEQYF
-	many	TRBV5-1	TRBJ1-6	TGCGCCAGCAGCAAGGACAGTCGAAATTCACCCCTCCACTTT	CASSKDSRNSPLHF
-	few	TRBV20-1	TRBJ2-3	TGCAGTGTCTGCACCAGATCCCTGGGAGATACGCAGTATTTT	CSVCTRSLGDTQYF
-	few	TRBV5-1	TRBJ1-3	TGCGCCAGCGGGTTTCTGGGTTCAACCCCTGGAAACACCATATATTTT	CASGFLGSTPGNTIYF
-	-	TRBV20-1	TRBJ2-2	TGCAGTGCTCTCTACGACCCACAAGGCACCGGGGAGCTGTTTTTT	CSALYDPQGTGELFF
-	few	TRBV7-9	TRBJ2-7	TGTGCCAGCAGCCAGTCACGTGTCGGGAACTACGAGCAGTACTTC	CASSQSRVGNYEQYF
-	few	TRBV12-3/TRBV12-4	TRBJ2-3	TGTGCCAGCAGCGACCAGGGAATCGGCACAGATACGCAGTATTTT	CASSDQGIGTDTQYF
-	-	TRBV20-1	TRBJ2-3	TGCAGTGCTACTACCGGGACAACTAGCACAGATACGCAGTATTTT	CSATTGTTSTDTQYF
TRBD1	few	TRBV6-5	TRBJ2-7	TGTGCCAGCAGTTTCGGACAGGGTAGGGACGAGCAGTACTTC	CASSFGQGRDEQYF
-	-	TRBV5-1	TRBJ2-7	TGCGCCAGCAGCCCCGGGACCTACGCCTACGAGCAGTACTTC	CASSPGTYAYEQYF
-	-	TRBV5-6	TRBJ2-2	TGTGCCAGCAGCTTGGGGCCCGGGACGCTATACACCGGGGAGCTGTTTTTT	CASSLGPGTLYTGELFF
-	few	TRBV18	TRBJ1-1	TGTGCCAGCTCCATTACAGGGACGGTGGACACTGAAGCTTTCTTT	CASSITGTVDTEAFF
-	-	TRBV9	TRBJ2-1	TGTGCCAGCAGCTCCGCGGGATTCTACAATGAGCAGTTCTTC	CASSSAGFYNEQFF
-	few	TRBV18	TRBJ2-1	TGTGCCAGCTCACCACCACGGCGGCCAGCCTACAATGAGCAGTTCTTC	CASSPPRRPAYNEQFF
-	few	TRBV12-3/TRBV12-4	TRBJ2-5	TGTGCCAGCAGTTTAGCGCTGGGAGGCGGAGAGACCCAGTACTTC	CASSLALGGGETQYF
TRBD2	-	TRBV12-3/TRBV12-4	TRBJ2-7	TGTGCCAGCAGTTTATGGAGCGGGGGGGCCTCCTACGAGCAGTACTTC	CASSLWSGGASYEQYF
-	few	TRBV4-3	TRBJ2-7	TGCGCCAGCAGCCAAGATGCAGGATTGGTCTACGAGCAGTACTTC	CASSQDAGLVYEQYF
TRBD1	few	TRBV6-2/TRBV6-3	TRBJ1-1	TGTGCCAGCAGTTACTCGTCAGGGGGCGGGAAGAACACTGAAGCTTTCTTT	CASSYSSGGGKNTEAFF
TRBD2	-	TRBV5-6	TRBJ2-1	TGTGCCAGCAGCTTGGGTCCCCGGGGACTAGCTGACAATGAGCAGTTCTTC	CASSLGPRGLADNEQFF
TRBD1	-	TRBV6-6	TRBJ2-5	TGTGCCAGCAGGCCAGGGGGCACGGAGACCCAGTACTTC	CASRPGGTETQYF
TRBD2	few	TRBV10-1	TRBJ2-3	TGCGCCAGCCAGCGGGAGTTGGGAGATACGCAGTATTTT	CASQRELGDTQYF
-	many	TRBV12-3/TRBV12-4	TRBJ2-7	TGTGCCAGCAGTTTAAGGGCGTCCTACGAGCAGTACTTC	CASSLRASYEQYF
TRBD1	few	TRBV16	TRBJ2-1	TGTGCCAGCAGCCAATCGTACGGCATACAGGGGGCGTCCTACAATGAGCAGTTCTTC	CASSQSYGIQGASYNEQFF
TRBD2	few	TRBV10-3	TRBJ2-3	TGTGCCATCAGTGAATTCCCCTTACTAGCGGGGAGCACAGATACGCAGTATTTT	CAISEFPLLAGSTDTQYF
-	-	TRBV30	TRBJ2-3	TGTGCCACCCTCAAACAGCCCAGCACAGATACGCAGTATTTT	CATLKQPSTDTQYF